The next 8 T cell receptor beta chains were all read from a single sample in a study of T cells in narcolepsy. Produced via immunoSEQ multiplex PCR; TCRdb's table is partial and in-frame only. This table has under 40,000 clones, about 85% appearing once. Sequencing was carried out using CD45RA- memory CD4+ T cells from PBMCs. All receptors derive from a human donor with narcolepsy.

The CDR3 DNA follows: TGTGCCAGCAGCCAGGCTGCTAGCGGAGGGCAAGAGACCCAGTACTTC. Protein product: CASSQAASGGQETQYF. This chain links TRBV4-2 with TRBJ2-5; 7 bases map to TRBD2. The CDR3 totals 16 residues. After removal of 3 bases from V and 2 bases from J, the junction contained 9 bases not matched to a gene. CDR1 and CDR2 from the germline V gene are LGHNA and YNFKEQ.

The CDR3 reads CASSLRTSGRDFTDTQYF. The CDR3 DNA follows: TGTGCCAGCAGCTTACGGACTAGCGGGAGGGACTTCACAGATACGCAGTATTTT. This chain links TRBV7-8 with TRBJ2-3; 15 positions agree with TRBD2. The CDR3 runs 18 residues. Germline V gene sequence: CDR1 SGHVS, CDR2 FQNEAQ. V shed 2 bases, J shed 2 bases, and the junction held 5 bases outside the gene matches.

The V gene is TRBV5-1, the J gene TRBJ2-3; TRBD1 might be the D (7 bases). The CDR3 runs to 16 residues. V was shortened by 4 bases and J by 2 bases, with 17 bases between the two germline ends. The germline V gene has CDR1 SGHRS and CDR2 YFSETQ. CDR3 DNA: TGCGCCAGCAGCGCGGGACAGCTCACAAACACAGATACGCAGTATTTT. Protein: CASSAGQLTNTDTQYF.

The CDR3 nucleotides are TGTGCCAGTAGTATAACAGAGAATCAGCCCCAGCATTTT. Encoded protein: CASSITENQPQHF. The V and J genes are TRBV19 and TRBJ1-5; no clear D gene. Germline CDR1 LNHDA, CDR2 SQIVND (reference sequence). Trimming left V 2 bases short and J 4 bases short, with 6 bases between. This CDR3 region has 13 residues.

The chain carries TRBV7-6 and TRBJ2-5; possible D gene TRBD1, 6 bases. The CDR3 has 18 amino acids. Germline CDR1 reads SGHVS; CDR2 reads FNYEAQ. V was pared by 5 bases and J by 0 bases, with 22 bases between. This chain's CDR3 is CASSPRPGHDTNQETQYF. In DNA form, the CDR3 reads TGTGCCAGCAGCCCGCGCCCGGGACACGATACTAACCAAGAGACCCAGTACTTC.

The rearrangement uses TRBV28 and TRBJ1-1, with 7 bases fitting TRBD1. The length of the CDR3 is 16 residues. In germline, CDR1 is MDHEN, CDR2 SYDVKM. Trimming took 4 bases from V and 3 from J; bases not matched to a gene: 11. CDR3 amino acids: CASSSQGGPGDTEAFF. In DNA, the CDR3 is TGTGCCAGCAGTTCCCAGGGGGGCCCCGGGGACACTGAAGCTTTCTTT.

The chain has TRBV9 and TRBJ1-3, with D possibly being TRBD1 (5 bases). The CDR3 length is 15 residues. CDR1 is SGDLS, CDR2 YYNGEE, per germline. V lost 3 bases and J 4 bases, leaving 14 bases between the germline ends. CDR3 loop: CASSAGTLGGNTIYF. The DNA of the CDR3 is TGTGCCAGCAGCGCCGGGACCCTGGGAGGAAACACCATATATTTT.

This rearrangement joins TRBV9 to TRBJ2-7; the D call may be TRBD1 or TRBD2 (5 bases each). CDR3 size: 14 residues. Per the germline V gene, CDR1 is SGDLS and CDR2 is YYNGEE. V was pared by 4 bases and J by 2 bases, with 13 bases between. CDR3 nucleotides: TGTGCCAGCAGCATTCGGGACGGCACCTACGAGCAGTACTTC. This translates into CASSIRDGTYEQYF.